This TCR beta chain was documented in a study of blood T cell repertoires in COVID-19. Study details: Acute and convalescent COVID-19 specimens originated in the United States, Italy and Spain. Sources were T cells, B-cell-depleted T cells, or PBMCs; the material itself was cDNA or gDNA.

This clone was recorded only once. Trimming removed 1 base from V and 5 bases from J; junction bases left unmatched: 3. From germline, CDR1 is SGDLS and CDR2 YYNGEE. The CDR3 has 15 residues. Study processing details: Reference gene primer amplification gave estimated nucleated cell counts. The protocol was immunoSEQ multiplex PCR, while the TCRdb copy is restricted to in-frame clones and leaves out a portion. The DNA was the basis for D and trimming; V, J and clone size are from that table. The sample gives under 350,000 clones, around 89% of which show up once; about 4.2% is in the top ten. This clonotype originated in a man aged 40-55 years with acute or convalescent COVID-19. The sequencing sample was made of peripheral blood. The J gene is TRBJ2-2, the V gene TRBV9; 9 bases map to TRBD1. The CDR3 sequence is CASSVLDRGTGELFF. CDR3 coding DNA: TGTGCCAGCAGCGTACTGGACAGGGGTACCGGGGAGCTGTTTTTT. The whole variable domain, filled in from reference TRBV9 and TRBJ2-2, reads DSGVTQTPKHLITATGQRVTLRCSPRSGDLSVYWYQQSLDQGLQFLIQYYNGEERAKGNILERFSAQQFPDLHSELNLSSLELGDSALYFCASSVLDRGTGELFFGEGSRLTVL.